What follows are 17 T cell receptor beta chains derived from one specimen sequenced in a study of PD-1 blockade in mismatch repair-deficient tumors. Repertoires were generated with immunoSEQ multiplex PCR, while TCRdb's copy carries only in-frame clones and drops some. The sample has about 100,000 clones, about 79% seen once; the top ten hold approximately 6.7%. The sample was peripheral blood, taken roughly 36 weeks after starting pembrolizumab. These receptors were collected from an adult with mismatch repair-deficient cancer.

V is TRBV29-1 and J is TRBJ1-1; 7 bases are a match to TRBD1. Germline CDR1 reads SQVTM; CDR2 reads ANQGSEA. CDR3 length equals 13 residues. J was trimmed by 0 bases and V by 7 bases; bases with no gene match: 5. CDR3 protein: CSARDRMNTEAFF. The CDR3 region has the DNA TGCAGCGCCCGGGACAGAATGAACACTGAAGCTTTCTTT.

The rearrangement joins TRBV12-2 to TRBJ2-5; the table's D call, TRBD1, has no DNA check behind it. TRBV12-2 is a pseudogene segment. CDR3 length equals 15 residues. The DNA for the CDR3 is TGTGCAACCTCGTTCGAGGACGGACAGGGGGAGACCCAGTACTTC. It translates to CATSFEDGQGETQYF.

V usage is TRBV6-5 and J usage is TRBJ2-2, with 11 bases identical to TRBD2. Germline CDR1 is MNHEY and CDR2 is SVGAGI. Trimming took 9 bases from V and 7 from J; bases not matched to a gene: 10. CDR3 length equals 15 residues. CDR3 residues: CARGPLAGDHGELFF. CDR3 nucleotide sequence: TGTGCCAGGGGCCCACTAGCGGGAGACCACGGGGAGCTGTTTTTT.

Only one count was recorded for this clone. This chain connects TRBV7-9 to TRBJ2-7, with 7 bases aligning to TRBD1. Germline V gene data show CDR1 as SEHNR and CDR2 as FQNEAQ (reference sequence). The CDR3 is made up of 15 amino acids. After removal of 5 bases from V and 4 bases from J, the junction contained 11 bases not matched to a gene. In DNA, the CDR3 is TGTGCCAGCAGCGGAGTCCGGGACAGCGCGTACGAGCAGTACTTC. It encodes CASSGVRDSAYEQYF.

The genes are TRBV29-1 and TRBJ2-1; D is possibly TRBD2 (5 bases). The ends were cut back, 5 bases at V and 8 bases at J, with 13 bases in the middle. Per the germline V gene, CDR1 is SQVTM and CDR2 is ANQGSEA. There are 12 residues in the CDR3. CDR3 sequence (DNA): TGCAGCGTTCGTCGGGGTTCGCATGAGCAGTTCTTC. Residues: CSVRRGSHEQFF.

This rearrangement joins TRBV2 to TRBJ2-1; 12 nucleotides align to TRBD2. Germline V CDR1 and CDR2: SNHLY, FYNNEI. The V gene end was trimmed by 7 bases and the J gene end by 4 bases; junction bases not matched to a gene: 8. The CDR3 extends over 16 amino acids. The CDR3 DNA reads as TGTGCCAGCAAGTTTGGACTAGCGGGGACTTACAATGAGCAGTTCTTC. This encodes CASKFGLAGTYNEQFF.

The V call is TRBV4-1, the J call TRBJ1-5, with TRBD1 matching 8 bases. Germline V gene sequence: CDR1 MGHRA, CDR2 YSYEKL. This CDR3 spans 18 amino acids. The junction had 7 bases not matched to a gene; V was cut back by 0 bases and J by 0 bases. The CDR3 sequence: CASSQEDRGGYSNQPQHF. The CDR3 DNA reads as TGCGCCAGCAGCCAAGAAGACAGGGGCGGCTATAGCAATCAGCCCCAGCATTTT.

In this sample, this clone turned up once. The chain links TRBV6-4 to TRBJ1-2; D remains unclear. Trimming took 3 bases from V and 4 from J, leaving 12 bases between them. Germline V gives CDR1 MRHNA, CDR2 SNTAGT. The CDR3 spans 14 residues. The CDR3 DNA sequence: TGTGCCAGCAGTGAGGACGGTCGGGGCTATGGCTACACCTTC. It yields the protein CASSEDGRGYGYTF.

J is TRBJ2-1 and V is TRBV7-9; tentative D call: TRBD2 (5 bases). Between the trimmed V and J ends, which lost 1 base and 7 bases, there was a span of 11 bases. The CDR3 runs to 14 residues. Germline V gene lookup returns CDR1 SEHNR and CDR2 FQNEAQ (reference sequence). The CDR3 region is CASSLESRRNEQFF. The CDR3 nucleotides are TGTGCCAGCAGCTTAGAAAGTAGGAGGAATGAGCAGTTCTTC.

The chain recombines TRBV7-3 with TRBJ2-1; TRBD2 matches 9 bases. Germline values: CDR1 SGHTA, CDR2 FQGTGA. V dropped 5 bases and J dropped 9; count of bases not matched to a gene: 14. CDR3 length: 16 residues. DNA for the CDR3: TGTGCCAGCAGCAGAGGTGGCGGGAGGGCCGCTGGTGAGCAGTTCTTC. Translation: CASSRGGGRAAGEQFF. The full variable domain, completed using reference TRBV7-3 and TRBJ2-1, is GAGVSQTPSNKVTEKGKYVELRCDPISGHTALYWYRQSLGQGPEFLIYFQGTGAADDSGLPNDRFFAVRPEGSVSTLKIQRTERGDSAVYLCASSRGGGRAAGEQFFGPGTRLTVL.

The chain links TRBV11-3 to TRBJ2-7; the match to TRBD2 covers 8 bases. J was trimmed by 2 bases and V by 4 bases; bases with no gene match: 4. Per germline, CDR1 SGHNT and CDR2 YENEEA. This CDR3 comprises 14 residues. The CDR3 spells CASSSQREPYEQYF. Written as DNA, the CDR3 is TGTGCCAGCAGCTCTCAGCGGGAGCCCTACGAGCAGTACTTC. Complete variable domain (other parts from reference TRBV11-3 and TRBJ2-7): EAGVVQSPRYKIIEKKQPVAFWCNPISGHNTLYWYLQNLGQGPELLIRYENEEAVDDSQLPKDRFSAERLKGVDSTLKIQPAELGDSAVYLCASSSQREPYEQYFGPGTRLTVT.

The chain couples TRBV7-9 to TRBJ2-7; 7 nucleotides agree with TRBD1. V was pared by 7 bases and J by 4 bases, with 10 bases of the junction left unmatched. Germline CDR1 reads SEHNR; CDR2 reads FQNEAQ (reference sequence). This CDR3 is built from 14 residues. The CDR3 sequence: CASTPRGTAYEQYF. CDR3 bases: TGTGCCAGCACCCCTCGAGGGACAGCTTACGAGCAGTACTTC.

The chain carries TRBV6-5 and TRBJ2-7; unclear D gene. The V gene lost 4 bases and the J gene lost 2 bases, with 9 bases spanning the gap. Germline values: CDR1 MNHEY, CDR2 SVGAGI. This CDR3 contains 13 residues. CDR3 nucleotide sequence: TGTGCCAGCAGTTCTCGAACTACCTACGAGCAGTACTTC. Protein product: CASSSRTTYEQYF.

The chain employs TRBV15 and TRBJ2-1, with 9 bases that match TRBD2. This CDR3 has 16 amino acids. Germline trimming cut 2 bases from V and 8 bases from J; bases unmatched to any gene: 10. Germline CDR1 and CDR2: LNHNV and YYDKDF (reference sequence). Written as DNA, the CDR3 is TGTGCCACCAGCAGACTACTAGCGGGCGGGGCGGATGAGCAGTTCTTC. Protein product: CATSRLLAGGADEQFF.

In this sample, this clone turned up a few times. The chain uses TRBV7-9 and TRBJ1-2, with D hard to call. V was trimmed by 3 bases and J by 4 bases, leaving 12 bases between them. Germline CDR1 reads SEHNR; CDR2 reads FQNEAQ (reference sequence). The CDR3 spans 14 residues. The CDR3 nucleotides read TGTGCCAGCAGCTTCGGAGAAGGTCTCTATGGCTACACCTTC. Translating gives CASSFGEGLYGYTF.

The rearrangement uses TRBV7-2 and TRBJ2-1; perhaps TRBD1 as D (5 bases). The CDR3 spans 16 residues. V was clipped by 5 bases and J by 4 bases, with 18 bases between them. In germline, CDR1 is SGHTA, CDR2 FQGNSA. CDR3 coding DNA: TGTGCCAGCAGCACAAGTGGGCAGGGTGGGTACAATGAGCAGTTCTTC. Its translation is CASSTSGQGGYNEQFF. Filled out from reference TRBV7-2 and TRBJ2-1, the complete variable domain reads GAGVSQSPSNKVTEKGKDVELRCDPISGHTALYWYRQSLGQGLEFLIYFQGNSAPDKSGLPSDRFSAERTGGSVSTLTIQRTQQEDSAVYLCASSTSGQGGYNEQFFGPGTRLTVL.

The V and J genes are TRBV5-1 and TRBJ1-2, with 7 bases that match TRBD1. Germline V lookup: CDR1 SGHRS, CDR2 YFSETQ. CDR3 length: 16 residues. Unmatched junction bases numbered 18, after V lost 7 bases and J lost 6 bases. CDR3 sequence: CASSPDRDRASHGYTF. The CDR3 DNA sequence: TGCGCCAGCTCACCCGACAGGGATCGGGCTTCGCATGGCTACACCTTC.